A selection of T cell receptor beta chains follows, all from one sample in a study of blood T cell repertoires in COVID-19. Sequencing used immunoSEQ multiplex PCR; TCRdb keeps in-frame clones, though not all of them. The data show tens of thousands of clones, 83% seen once. The source material was peripheral blood. These receptors all stem from an elderly man with acute or convalescent COVID-19. Each CDR3 is given with its conserved first and last residue. The D gene is left open where the match is weak. The size field is filled for only some rows; it gives once, few, many or a size class.

J | size | D | V | DNA | CDR3
TRBJ2-7 | - | TRBD1 | TRBV27 | TGTGCCAGCAGTTTAAAGTGGAAGGGGGCGCTCCCTAATTACGAGCAGTACTTC | CASSLKWKGALPNYEQYF
TRBJ1-6 | - | - | TRBV18 | TGTGCCAGCTCACCACTCAACAGCCTCACCGGGGGGCAAGTGGATAATTCACCCCTCCACTTT | CASSPLNSLTGGQVDNSPLHF
TRBJ1-2 | - | - | TRBV18 | TGTGCCAGCTCACCACCCGGACAGTTAGACTATGGCTACACCTTC | CASSPPGQLDYGYTF
TRBJ1-4 | - | TRBD1 | TRBV6-5 | TGTGCCAGCAGCTTAATTGGAGGGGGCAATGAAAAACTGTTTTTT | CASSLIGGGNEKLFF
TRBJ1-1 | few | TRBD1 | TRBV6-2/TRBV6-3 | TGTGCCAGCAGTTACTCGGGGACAGGGAAAACTGAAGCTTTCTTT | CASSYSGTGKTEAFF
TRBJ2-3 | - | - | TRBV29-1 | TGCAGCGTTGAACCACAGGGCCTGAGCACAGATACGCAGTATTTT | CSVEPQGLSTDTQYF
TRBJ1-6 | - | - | TRBV28 | TGTGCCAGCATTTGGGGGCAGGGTAATTCACCCCTCCACTTT | CASIWGQGNSPLHF
TRBJ1-1 | - | - | TRBV28 | TGTGCGACAGATTTTAACACTGAAGCTTTCTTT | CATDFNTEAFF
TRBJ2-2 | - | TRBD2 | TRBV5-1 | TGCGCCAGCAGCGCCGGGGGGACCGGGGAGCTGTTTTTT | CASSAGGTGELFF
TRBJ2-5 | - | TRBD1 | TRBV7-2 | TGTGCCAGCAGCTTCAAGGGGGCGCGTGAGACCCAGTACTTC | CASSFKGARETQYF
TRBJ1-2 | few | - | TRBV29-1 | TGCAGCGTTGAAGGAGCAAGCTATGGCTACACCTTC | CSVEGASYGYTF
TRBJ1-1 | - | - | TRBV11-2 | TGTGCCAGCAGCCAGTTGACAACTGAAGCTTTCTTT | CASSQLTTEAFF
TRBJ1-5 | - | - | TRBV12-1 | TGTGCCAGCAGCTTTTCTCGACAGGGGATTAGCAATCAGCCCCAGCATTTT | CASSFSRQGISNQPQHF
TRBJ2-2 | - | TRBD2 | TRBV24-1 | TGTGCCACCAGTGATTTGCCCAGCGGGGCGAACACCGGGGAGCTGTTTTTT | CATSDLPSGANTGELFF
TRBJ1-2 | - | TRBD1 | TRBV9 | TGTGCCAGCAGCACAAGGACAGGGGGCTCCTATGGCTACACCTTC | CASSTRTGGSYGYTF
TRBJ1-2 | - | - | TRBV9 | TGTGCCAGCAGCACCCATGAGGGCTACACCTTC | CASSTHEGYTF
TRBJ2-1 | - | TRBD2 | TRBV7-8 | TGTGCCAGCAGCCGAGATAGCGGGGGGGCTCTGCAGTTCTTC | CASSRDSGGALQFF
TRBJ1-5 | - | - | TRBV19 | TGTGCCAGTAGTGTCCAGTGGCCTGGCAATCAGCCCCAGCATTTT | CASSVQWPGNQPQHF
TRBJ1-3 | - | TRBD1 | TRBV28 | TGTGCCAGCAGTTCGTTTTCCGACAGGGATAGAAACACCATATATTTT | CASSSFSDRDRNTIYF
TRBJ1-4 | - | - | TRBV21-1 | TGTGCCAGCAGCAAGGGTGCGGTAACTAATGAAAAACTGTTTTTT | CASSKGAVTNEKLFF
TRBJ1-1 | - | TRBD1 | TRBV5-1 | TGCGCCAGCAGCTCAAGGACAGGAATGAACACTGAAGCTTTCTTT | CASSSRTGMNTEAFF
TRBJ2-7 | - | TRBD2 | TRBV12-5 | TGTGCTAGTAGTGGCGGGAGTCTAAGCGAGCAGTACTTC | CASSGGSLSEQYF